The T cell receptor (beta chain) described here comes from a study of T-cell memory formation after mild COVID-19. The study's findings and limits: The authors did not confirm SARS-CoV-2 specificity of second-wave clones peaking day 37.

In the case of this clonotype: Its cognate antigen is unknown.

The V end lost 3 bases, the J end lost 6 bases, and 6 bases lay between the germline ends. The CDR3 is made up of 12 amino acids. TCR alpha and TCR beta cDNA libraries with sample barcodes and UMIs came from 5'RACE using constant-segment primers. MiXCR, applied by TCRdb to the 5' RACE reads, yields one record per CDR3 protein. The repertoire consists of some 270,000 distinct CDR3 sequences, with roughly 14% occurring once and the leading ten covering about 2%. The chain uses TRBV12-3 or TRBV12-4 and TRBJ1-5; D is undetermined. This clonotype was sampled from an adult woman who had mild COVID-19 (a few samples of this study predate the infection). Cell type and time point are not known. The sample comprised PBMCs or a T cell subset sorted from them (not recorded which). CDR3 loop: CASSFNRQPQHF. The CDR3 bases are TGTGCCAGCAGTTTTAATCGTCAGCCCCAGCATTTT.